Included here is one TCR beta chain sequence, with context. This CDR3 comprises 16 residues. Trimming cost V 3 bases and J 5 bases, with 19 bases left between them. Germline loops: CDR1 MDHEN, CDR2 SYDVKM. This sample is drawn from a study of shared clonotypes between healthy human individuals. PBMC DNA, left unsorted, was sequenced on ten immunoSEQ deep assay plates. Sequencing used immunoSEQ multiplex PCR; TCRdb keeps in-frame clones, though not all of them. The data show about 510,000 clones, roughly 79% seen once. Material for sequencing was PBMCs. The chain uses TRBV28 and TRBJ2-5; D might be TRBD1 (6 bases). The TCR sequence derives from a woman aged 40 to 50 in good health. Some clones in this sample may be carry-over from other donors' samples. CDR3 bases: TGTGCCAGCAGTTTCGCTGGACAGAAGGGCGAGGAGACCCAGTACTTC. Translating it yields CASSFAGQKGEETQYF.